These T cell receptor beta chains were read from a single sample in a study of Ad26.COV2.S vaccination and SARS-CoV-2 variants. Here immunoSEQ multiplex PCR was the method, and the copy in TCRdb shows in-frame clones only, minus some. The profile shows about 680,000 clones, roughly nine tenths of them singletons. The input for sequencing was peripheral blood, taken in a trial of Ad26.COV2.S vaccine versus placebo. The source of these receptors is a person between 18 and 59 years old who received the Ad26.COV2.S COVID-19 vaccine or a placebo. CDR3s include the opening cysteine and the closing phenylalanine or tryptophan. A D gene is named only where the DNA matches it firmly. The listing skips clone size in some rows; elsewhere it reads once, few, many or a size class.

-,TRBD2,TRBV18,TRBJ2-7,CASSPKGASGSLYEQYF,TGTGCCAGCTCACCTAAGGGTGCTAGCGGGTCTCTCTACGAGCAGTACTTC
-,-,TRBV6-2/TRBV6-3,TRBJ1-5,CASSYPRVDQPQHF,TGTGCCAGCAGTTACCCTCGAGTTGATCAGCCCCAGCATTTT
once,-,TRBV4-2,TRBJ2-3,CASSRGVSPGTDTQYF,TGTGCCAGCAGCCGTGGGGTCTCACCGGGTACAGATACGCAGTATTTT
-,TRBD1,TRBV5-8,TRBJ1-2,CASSTRQGANYGYTF,TGTGCCAGCAGCACCAGACAGGGAGCTAACTATGGCTACACCTTC
-,-,TRBV12-3/TRBV12-4,TRBJ2-2,CASSFDRELFF,TGTGCCAGCAGTTTCGATCGGGAGCTGTTTTTT
-,-,TRBV9,TRBJ1-2,CASSETYRHDSYGYTF,TGTGCCAGCAGCGAGACGTACCGACACGACTCCTATGGCTACACCTTC
-,-,TRBV7-6,TRBJ2-2,CASSFSTGTGELFF,TGTGCCAGCAGCTTCTCCACGGGTACCGGGGAGCTGTTTTTT
-,-,TRBV29-1,TRBJ1-2,CSVETPGGHGYTF,TGCAGCGTTGAGACCCCCGGGGGGCATGGCTACACCTTC
-,-,TRBV5-6,TRBJ1-2,CASTYIIFSRQLYGYTF,TGTGCCAGCACCTATATTATCTTCTCCCGGCAACTTTATGGCTACACCTTC
-,-,TRBV11-3,TRBJ2-3,CASSLVGPGQRPYLGDTQYF,TGTGCCAGCAGCTTAGTCGGGCCCGGACAGCGTCCGTACCTAGGAGATACGCAGTATTTT
-,TRBD2,TRBV27,TRBJ2-7,CASSLSAGGIYEQYF,TGTGCCAGCAGTTTATCTGCGGGAGGGATCTACGAGCAGTACTTC
-,-,TRBV24-1,TRBJ2-1,CATSDLSPVEQFF,TGTGCCACCAGTGATTTGAGCCCGGTTGAGCAGTTCTTC
-,TRBD1,TRBV7-2,TRBJ2-2,CASSLGTGGAGSGAGELFF,TGTGCCAGCAGCTTAGGGACAGGGGGCGCGGGAAGTGGCGCCGGGGAGCTGTTTTTT
-,TRBD1,TRBV4-3,TRBJ2-1,CASSQVLPRTGMYNEQFF,TGCGCCAGCAGCCAAGTTCTGCCTAGGACAGGGATGTACAATGAGCAGTTCTTC
-,-,TRBV24-1,TRBJ2-1,CATSDAGGGAEQFF,TGTGCCACCAGTGATGCCGGAGGGGGTGCTGAGCAGTTCTTC
-,TRBD1,TRBV7-2,TRBJ2-7,CASTLSVTGTDGTYEQYF,TGTGCCAGCACCCTTAGTGTAACCGGGACAGACGGTACCTACGAGCAGTACTTC
-,TRBD1,TRBV24-1,TRBJ2-3,CATSGLTGGTDTQYF,TGTGCCACCAGTGGACTGACAGGGGGCACAGATACGCAGTATTTT
-,TRBD1,TRBV19,TRBJ1-5,CASKDRGHQPQHF,TGTGCCAGTAAAGACAGGGGGCATCAGCCCCAGCATTTT
-,-,TRBV19,TRBJ1-6,CASSTDVYNSPLHF,TGTGCCAGTAGTACGGACGTGTATAATTCACCCCTCCACTTT
-,-,TRBV4-2,TRBJ2-2,CASSQDGGELFF,TGTGCCAGCAGCCAAGATGGAGGGGAGCTGTTTTTT
once,TRBD1,TRBV7-2,TRBJ1-2,CASSGGTGGDYGYTF,TGTGCCAGCAGCGGCGGGACAGGGGGGGACTATGGCTACACCTTC
-,-,TRBV24-1,TRBJ1-5,CATSDPGLGQPQHF,TGTGCCACCAGTGATCCCGGGCTTGGACAGCCCCAGCATTTT
-,-,TRBV18,TRBJ1-6,CASSPSAGGARQSPLHF,TGTGCCAGCTCACCATCCGCGGGTGGAGCCCGGCAATCTCCCCTCCACTTT
-,TRBD2,TRBV18,TRBJ2-2,CASSPSFLAGHTGELFF,TGTGCCAGCTCACCAAGTTTCCTAGCGGGACACACCGGGGAGCTGTTTTTT
-,-,TRBV6-6,TRBJ2-5,CACRHARDQETQYF,TGTGCCTGTCGACACGCGCGGGACCAAGAGACCCAGTACTTC
-,TRBD1,TRBV27,TRBJ1-1,CASSSTGGSLNTEAFF,TGTGCCAGCAGTAGCACAGGGGGATCCCTGAACACTGAAGCTTTCTTT